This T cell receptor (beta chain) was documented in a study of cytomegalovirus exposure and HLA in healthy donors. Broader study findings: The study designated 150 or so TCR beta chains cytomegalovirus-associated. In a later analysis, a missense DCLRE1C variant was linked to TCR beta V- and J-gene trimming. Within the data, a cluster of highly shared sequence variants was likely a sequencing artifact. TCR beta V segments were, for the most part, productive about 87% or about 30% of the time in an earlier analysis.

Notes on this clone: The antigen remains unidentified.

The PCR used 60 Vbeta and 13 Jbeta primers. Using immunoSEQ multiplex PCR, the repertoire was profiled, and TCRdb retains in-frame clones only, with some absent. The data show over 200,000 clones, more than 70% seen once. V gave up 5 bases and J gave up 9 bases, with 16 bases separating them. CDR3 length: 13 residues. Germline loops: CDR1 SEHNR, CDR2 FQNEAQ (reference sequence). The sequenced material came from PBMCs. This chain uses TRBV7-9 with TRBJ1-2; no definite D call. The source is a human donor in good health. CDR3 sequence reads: CASSPLQRERYTF. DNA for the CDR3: TGTGCCAGCAGCCCCCTGCAGAGGGAACGCTACACCTTC.